These 9 T cell receptor beta chains share one sample of origin, sequenced in a study of monozygotic twins with inflammatory bowel disease. TCRdb reanalyzed the 5' RACE reads and collapses them to one entry per CDR3 protein, without DNA. This specimen shows more than 300,000 distinct CDR3 sequences; the ten leading clones hold 2.5% to 3%. The material sequenced was blood. These receptors were taken from a human donor with ulcerative colitis or Crohn's disease, or a healthy co-twin of an affected twin (not recorded which).

This chain links TRBV6-5 with TRBJ1-6; without DNA, the TCRdb call of TRBD1 cannot be checked. The CDR3 length is 14 residues. CDR1 and CDR2 from the germline V gene are MNHEY and SVGAGI. The CDR3 region is CASSYLQGSQPLHF.

The chain employs TRBV7-9 and TRBJ2-1; TCRdb's D gene call, TRBD2, goes unchecked for lack of DNA. The CDR3 runs to 15 residues. CDR1 is SEHNR and CDR2 is FQNEAQ in the germline V gene (reference sequence). This CDR3 is CASSFIAVSYNEQFF.

The chain combines TRBV5-1 with TRBJ2-3; there is no DNA to check the TCRdb D call of TRBD2. The germline V gene encodes CDR1 SGHRS and CDR2 YFSETQ. The length of the CDR3 is 17 residues. The CDR3 sequence is CASSPRLGREITDTQYF.

The CDR3 loop is CSARFREGGEAFF. The chain links TRBV20-1 to TRBJ1-1. The CDR3 is 13 amino acids. Per germline, CDR1 DFQATT and CDR2 SNEGSKA (reference sequence).

The chain combines TRBV2 with TRBJ2-4; TCRdb lists TRBD1, though no DNA is available to test this call. The CDR3 loop spans 15 amino acids. Germline CDR1 is SNHLY and CDR2 is FYNNEI. CDR3 sequence reads: CASSPGPLAKNIQYF. Looking up the rest from reference TRBV2 and TRBJ2-4 gives the full variable domain: EPEVTQTPSHQVTQMGQEVILRCVPISNHLYFYWYRQILGQKVEFLVSFYNNEISEKSEIFDDQFSVERPDGSNFTLKIRSTKLEDSAMYFCASSPGPLAKNIQYFGAGTRLSVL.

The chain carries TRBV3-1 and TRBJ2-7; TCRdb picks TRBD1, but there is no DNA to check that call. The V gene's germline CDR1 is LGHDT and CDR2 YNNKEL (reference sequence). This CDR3 contains 14 residues. The CDR3 loop reads CASSYRDRAYEQYF.

CDR3 protein: CASSTGGHGETQYF. V gene TRBV5-1 combines with J gene TRBJ2-5; the TCRdb call, TRBD1, lacks DNA for checking. The germline gives CDR1 SGHRS, CDR2 YFSETQ. This CDR3 region has 14 residues.

This chain uses TRBV4-3 with TRBJ2-7; TCRdb indicates TRBD1, and absent DNA this call remains unverified. Germline values: CDR1 LGHNA, CDR2 YSLEER. The CDR3 length is 17 residues. This CDR3 is CASSQDRTAISSYEQYF.

The chain has TRBV7-2 and TRBJ2-5; TCRdb picks TRBD1, but there is no DNA to check that call. The germline CDR1 and CDR2 sequences are SGHTA and FQGNSA. This CDR3 comprises 13 residues. The chain's CDR3 is CASSPVAGETQYF.